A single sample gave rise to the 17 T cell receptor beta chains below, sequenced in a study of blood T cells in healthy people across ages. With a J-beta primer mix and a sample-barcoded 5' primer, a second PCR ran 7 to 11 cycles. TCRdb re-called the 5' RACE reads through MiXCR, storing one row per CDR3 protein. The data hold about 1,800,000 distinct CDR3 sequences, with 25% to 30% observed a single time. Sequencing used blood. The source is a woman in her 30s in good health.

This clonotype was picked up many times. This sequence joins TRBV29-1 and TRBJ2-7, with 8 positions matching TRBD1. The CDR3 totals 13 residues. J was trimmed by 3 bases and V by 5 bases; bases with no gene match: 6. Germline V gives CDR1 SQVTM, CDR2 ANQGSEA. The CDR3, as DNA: TGCAGCGTTCCCGGTACAGGGGGCTACGAGCAGTACTTC. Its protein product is CSVPGTGGYEQYF.

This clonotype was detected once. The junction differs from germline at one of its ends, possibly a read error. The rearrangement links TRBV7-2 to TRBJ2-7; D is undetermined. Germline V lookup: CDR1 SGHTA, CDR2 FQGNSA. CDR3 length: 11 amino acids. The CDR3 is CVSTSSREQYF. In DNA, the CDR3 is TGTGTCAGCACAAGTTCCCGCGAGCAGTACTTC.

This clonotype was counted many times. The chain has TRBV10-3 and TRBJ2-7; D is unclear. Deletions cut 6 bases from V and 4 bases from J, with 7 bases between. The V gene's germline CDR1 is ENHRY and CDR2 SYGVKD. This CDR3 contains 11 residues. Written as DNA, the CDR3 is TGTGCCATCAGAGTGGCTTACGAGCAGTACTTC. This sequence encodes CAIRVAYEQYF.

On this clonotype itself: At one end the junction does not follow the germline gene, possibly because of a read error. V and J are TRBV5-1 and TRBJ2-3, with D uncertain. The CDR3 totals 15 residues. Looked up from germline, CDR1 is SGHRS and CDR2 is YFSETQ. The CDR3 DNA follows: TGCGCCAGCAGCTTGTCGACAATAAGCACAGATGCGCAGTATTTT. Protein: CASSLSTISTDAQYF.

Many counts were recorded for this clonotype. CDR3 amino acids: CAISGGLAAEGSYNEQFF. In nucleotides, the CDR3 is TGTGCCATCAGTGGAGGACTAGCGGCCGAGGGATCCTACAATGAGCAGTTCTTC. The chain recombines TRBV10-3 with TRBJ2-1, with TRBD2 identical over 10 bases. Germline CDR1 is ENHRY and CDR2 is SYGVKD. This CDR3 contains 18 residues. After removal of 4 bases from V and 1 base from J, the junction contained 10 bases not matched to a gene.

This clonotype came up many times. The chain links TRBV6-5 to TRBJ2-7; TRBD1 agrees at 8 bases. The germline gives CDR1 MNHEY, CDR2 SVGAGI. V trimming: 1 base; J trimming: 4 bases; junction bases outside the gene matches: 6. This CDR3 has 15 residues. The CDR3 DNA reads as TGTGCCAGCAGTTACTTCTCCGGGACAGGTTACGAGCAGTACTTC. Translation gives CASSYFSGTGYEQYF.

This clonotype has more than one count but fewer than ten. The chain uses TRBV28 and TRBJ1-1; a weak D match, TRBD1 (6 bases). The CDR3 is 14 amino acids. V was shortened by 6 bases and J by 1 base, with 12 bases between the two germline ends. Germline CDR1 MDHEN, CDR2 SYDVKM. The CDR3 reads CASSNRAPNTEAFF. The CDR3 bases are TGTGCCAGCAGCAACAGGGCTCCGAACACTGAAGCTTTCTTT. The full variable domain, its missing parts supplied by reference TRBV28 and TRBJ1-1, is DVKVTQSSRYLVKRTGEKVFLECVQDMDHENMFWYRQDPGLGLRLIYFSYDVKMKEKGDIPEGYSVSREKKERFSLILESASTNQTSMYLCASSNRAPNTEAFFGQGTRLTVV.

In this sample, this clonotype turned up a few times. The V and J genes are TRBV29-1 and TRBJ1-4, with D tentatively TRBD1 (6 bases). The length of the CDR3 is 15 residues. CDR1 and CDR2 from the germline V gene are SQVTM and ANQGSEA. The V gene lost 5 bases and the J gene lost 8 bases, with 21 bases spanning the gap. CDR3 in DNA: TGCAGCGTTACCGAGATACAGGGCTACGGCGAAAAACTGTTTTTT. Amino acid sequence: CSVTEIQGYGEKLFF.

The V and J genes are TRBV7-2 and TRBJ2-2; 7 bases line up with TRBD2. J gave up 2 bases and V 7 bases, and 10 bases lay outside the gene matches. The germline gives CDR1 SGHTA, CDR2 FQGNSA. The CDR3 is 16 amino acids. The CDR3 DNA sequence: TGTGCCAGCAATTCGGGGCTAGCGGTAAACACCGGGGAGCTGTTTTTT. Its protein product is CASNSGLAVNTGELFF.

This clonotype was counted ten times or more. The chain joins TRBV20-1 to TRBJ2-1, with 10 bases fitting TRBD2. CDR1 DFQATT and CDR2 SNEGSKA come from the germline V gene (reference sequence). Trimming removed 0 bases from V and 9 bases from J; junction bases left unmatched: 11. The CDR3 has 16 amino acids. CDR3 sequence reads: CSARDWSGRAMIEQFF. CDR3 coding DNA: TGCAGTGCTAGAGATTGGAGCGGGAGGGCCATGATTGAGCAGTTCTTC.

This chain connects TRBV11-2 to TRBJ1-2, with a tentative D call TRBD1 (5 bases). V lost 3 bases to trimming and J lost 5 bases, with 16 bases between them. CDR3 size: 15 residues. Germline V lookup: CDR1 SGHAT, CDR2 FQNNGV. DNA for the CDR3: TGTGCCAGCAGCTTCGATGCTCAGGGACCATATGGCTACACCTTC. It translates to CASSFDAQGPYGYTF. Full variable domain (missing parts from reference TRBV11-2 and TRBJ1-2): EAGVAQSPRYKIIEKRQSVAFWCNPISGHATLYWYQQILGQGPKLLIQFQNNGVVDDSQLPKDRFSAERLKGVDSTLKIQPAKLEDSAVYLCASSFDAQGPYGYTFGSGTRLTVV.

The CDR3 DNA is TGTGCCAGCAGCTCTCGGGCTAGCGGGTTATACTCCTACGAGCAGTACTTC. This encodes CASSSRASGLYSYEQYF. This chain joins TRBV7-2 and TRBJ2-7, with TRBD2 matching 8 bases. V dropped 4 bases and J dropped 0; count of bases not matched to a gene: 11. Germline CDR1 and CDR2: SGHTA and FQGNSA. CDR3 size: 17 residues.

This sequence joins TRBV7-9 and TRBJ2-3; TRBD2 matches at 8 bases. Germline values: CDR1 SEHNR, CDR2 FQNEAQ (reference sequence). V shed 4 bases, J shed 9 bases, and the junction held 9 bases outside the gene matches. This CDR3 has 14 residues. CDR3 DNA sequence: TGTGCCAGCAGCTGGGGACGGCGGGGGGACACGCAGTATTTT. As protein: CASSWGRRGDTQYF.

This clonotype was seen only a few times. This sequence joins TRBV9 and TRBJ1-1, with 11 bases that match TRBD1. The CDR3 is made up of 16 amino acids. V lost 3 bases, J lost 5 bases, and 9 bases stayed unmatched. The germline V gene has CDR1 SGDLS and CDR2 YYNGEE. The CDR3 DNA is TGTGCCAGCAGCGAGTGGACAGGGGGCGCCGGGACTGAAGCTTTCTTT. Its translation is CASSEWTGGAGTEAFF.

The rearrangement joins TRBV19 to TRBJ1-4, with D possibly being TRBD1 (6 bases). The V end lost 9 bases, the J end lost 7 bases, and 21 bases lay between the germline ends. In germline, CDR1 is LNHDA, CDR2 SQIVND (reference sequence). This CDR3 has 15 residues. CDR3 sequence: CASNHKTGSSEKLFF. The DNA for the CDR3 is TGTGCCAGCAACCACAAAACAGGGAGTTCTGAAAAACTGTTTTTT. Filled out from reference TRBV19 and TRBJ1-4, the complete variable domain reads DGGITQSPKYLFRKEGQNVTLSCEQNLNHDAMYWYRQDPGQGLRLIYYSQIVNDFQKGDIAEGYSVSREKKESFPLTVTSAQKNPTAFYLCASNHKTGSSEKLFFGSGTQLSVL.

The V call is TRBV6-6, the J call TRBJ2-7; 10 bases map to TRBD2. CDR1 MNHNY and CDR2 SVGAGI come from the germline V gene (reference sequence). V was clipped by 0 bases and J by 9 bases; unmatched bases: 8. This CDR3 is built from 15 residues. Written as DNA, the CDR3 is TGTGCCAGCAGTTACTCGAAACTAGCGGGATGGGTGCAGTACTTC. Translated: CASSYSKLAGWVQYF.

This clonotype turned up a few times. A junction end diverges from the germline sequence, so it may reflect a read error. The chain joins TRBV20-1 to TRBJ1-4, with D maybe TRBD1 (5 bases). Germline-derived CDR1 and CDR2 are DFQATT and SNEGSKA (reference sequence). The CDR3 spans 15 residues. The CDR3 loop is CSARARELRGEKLFF. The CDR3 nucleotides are TGCAGCGCTAGAGCCAGGGAACTGAGGGGCGAAAAACTGTTTTTT.